A selection of T cell receptor beta chains follows, all from one sample in a study of blood T cell repertoires in COVID-19. The method was immunoSEQ multiplex PCR; TCRdb's version includes in-frame clones alone and lacks a portion of them. The sample lists about 190,000 clones; 70% to 85% were seen once. The sequencing sample was made of peripheral blood. The source is a woman aged 45-65 years with acute or convalescent COVID-19. Each CDR3 is given with its conserved first and last residue. The order of the fields is CDR3 protein, CDR3 DNA, J gene, clone size, D gene, V gene. The D gene is left open where the match is weak. A row's size may be missing; if present it is once, few, many or a size class.

CDR3: CASSPDSLQPQHF
DNA: TGTGCCAGCAGCCCGGACAGCCTTCAGCCCCAGCATTTT
J: TRBJ1-5
size: .
D: .
V: TRBV5-8

CDR3: CASREPQGHSNQPQHF
DNA: TGTGCCAGCAGAGAACCCCAGGGACATAGCAATCAGCCCCAGCATTTT
J: TRBJ1-5
size: once
D: .
V: TRBV28

CDR3: CASSQDIPGGPRTGELFF
DNA: TGCGCCAGCAGCCAAGATATACCGGGAGGGCCTCGAACCGGGGAGCTGTTTTTT
J: TRBJ2-2
size: .
D: TRBD2
V: TRBV4-3

CDR3: CAWSVNLRGDTQYF
DNA: TGTGCCTGGAGTGTAAACCTGAGAGGGGATACGCAGTATTTT
J: TRBJ2-3
size: .
D: .
V: TRBV30

CDR3: CASSGGPLANQETQYF
DNA: TGTGCCAGCAGTGGGGGCCCCCTAGCGAACCAAGAGACCCAGTACTTC
J: TRBJ2-5
size: .
D: .
V: TRBV6-1

CDR3: CASSEARGSQPQHF
DNA: TGTGCCAGCAGTGAAGCACGGGGATCTCAGCCCCAGCATTTT
J: TRBJ1-5
size: .
D: .
V: TRBV6-1

CDR3: CASSTGVTYEQYF
DNA: TGTGCCAGCAGTACAGGGGTCACCTACGAGCAGTACTTC
J: TRBJ2-7
size: once
D: TRBD1
V: TRBV6-5

CDR3: CATSDSRSGRGETQYF
DNA: TGTGCCACCAGTGACTCCAGAAGCGGGAGAGGCGAGACCCAGTACTTC
J: TRBJ2-5
size: once
D: TRBD2
V: TRBV24-1

CDR3: CASRAGTGGKDEQFF
DNA: TGTGCCAGCAGGGCCGGGACAGGGGGCAAGGATGAGCAGTTCTTC
J: TRBJ2-1
size: .
D: TRBD1
V: TRBV6-5

CDR3: CASSISGNSNQPQHF
DNA: TGTGCCAGTAGTATTTCAGGAAATAGCAATCAGCCCCAGCATTTT
J: TRBJ1-5
size: .
D: .
V: TRBV19

CDR3: CASSVWEGGYGYTF
DNA: TGTGCCAGCAGTGTTTGGGAGGGCGGCTATGGCTACACCTTC
J: TRBJ1-2
size: .
D: .
V: TRBV25-1

CDR3: CASSGGHSPLGDTQYF
DNA: TGTGCCAGCAGCGGTGGACATTCGCCCCTTGGGGATACGCAGTATTTT
J: TRBJ2-3
size: .
D: .
V: TRBV9

CDR3: CASSKMTVSNQPQHF
DNA: TGTGCCAGCAGCAAAATGACAGTTAGCAATCAGCCCCAGCATTTT
J: TRBJ1-5
size: .
D: .
V: TRBV6-5

CDR3: CASSSRTGGTEKLFF
DNA: TGTGCCAGCAGTTCCCGGACAGGGGGCACTGAAAAACTGTTTTTT
J: TRBJ1-4
size: few
D: TRBD1
V: TRBV28

CDR3: CASSYRSSYEQYF
DNA: TGTGCCAGCAGTTATAGGAGCTCCTACGAGCAGTACTTC
J: TRBJ2-7
size: .
D: .
V: TRBV6-5

CDR3: CASSSWDTYEQYF
DNA: TGTGCCAGCAGCTCATGGGACACCTACGAGCAGTACTTC
J: TRBJ2-7
size: .
D: .
V: TRBV7-2

CDR3: CASWGLAGGPGGNEQFF
DNA: TGCGCCAGCTGGGGACTAGCGGGAGGGCCTGGGGGCAATGAGCAGTTCTTC
J: TRBJ2-1
size: few
D: TRBD2
V: TRBV5-1

CDR3: CASSLPGTGNGYTF
DNA: TGTGCCAGCAGTCTCCCCGGGACAGGGAATGGCTACACCTTC
J: TRBJ1-2
size: few
D: TRBD1
V: TRBV6-2/TRBV6-3

CDR3: CASSLLTGENTEAFF
DNA: TGCGCCAGCAGCTTGCTCACAGGGGAGAACACTGAAGCTTTCTTT
J: TRBJ1-1
size: .
D: TRBD1
V: TRBV5-1

CDR3: CASSLVGVSNVLTF
DNA: TGTGCCAGCAGCTTAGTAGGAGTGTCCAACGTCCTGACTTTC
J: TRBJ2-6
size: .
D: .
V: TRBV11-2

CDR3: CASSLIGAQGTGGYTF
DNA: TGTGCCAGCAGCTTAATCGGTGCACAGGGTACAGGTGGCTACACCTTC
J: TRBJ1-2
size: .
D: .
V: TRBV7-8

CDR3: CASSPGQLNTEAFF
DNA: TGTGCCAGCTCACCGGGACAGCTGAACACTGAAGCTTTCTTT
J: TRBJ1-1
size: .
D: TRBD1
V: TRBV18

CDR3: CSASTYTSSYNSPLHF
DNA: TGCAGTGCTAGTACCTATACTAGCTCCTATAATTCACCCCTCCACTTT
J: TRBJ1-6
size: .
D: .
V: TRBV20-1

CDR3: CASRLEEYLGGYTF
DNA: TGTGCCAGCAGACTTGAGGAGTATTTAGGCGGCTACACCTTC
J: TRBJ1-2
size: .
D: .
V: TRBV28

CDR3: CASSKVEVVAGLNTGELFF
DNA: TGTGCCAGCAGCAAAGTGGAAGTTGTAGCGGGGCTGAACACCGGGGAGCTGTTTTTT
J: TRBJ2-2
size: .
D: .
V: TRBV21-1

CDR3: CASRSQGNMNTEAFF
DNA: TGTGCCAGTAGGAGCCAGGGCAATATGAACACTGAAGCTTTCTTT
J: TRBJ1-1
size: .
D: .
V: TRBV19

CDR3: CASSVGGSGGIYSSYNEQFF
DNA: TGTGCCAGCAGCGTAGGAGGTAGCGGGGGGATCTATAGCTCCTACAATGAGCAGTTCTTC
J: TRBJ2-1
size: .
D: TRBD2
V: TRBV9

CDR3: CSASTVGGTGANVLTF
DNA: TGCAGTGCAAGTACGGTCGGGGGGACTGGGGCCAACGTCCTGACTTTC
J: TRBJ2-6
size: few
D: TRBD2
V: TRBV20-1

CDR3: CASKAGGTDTQYF
DNA: TGTGCCAGCAAGGCGGGGGGCACAGATACGCAGTATTTT
J: TRBJ2-3
size: .
D: TRBD2
V: TRBV12-3/TRBV12-4

CDR3: CASSPGLGQPGHGYTF
DNA: TGTGCCAGCAGTCCGGGCCTCGGACAACCCGGGCATGGCTACACCTTC
J: TRBJ1-2
size: .
D: .
V: TRBV6-6